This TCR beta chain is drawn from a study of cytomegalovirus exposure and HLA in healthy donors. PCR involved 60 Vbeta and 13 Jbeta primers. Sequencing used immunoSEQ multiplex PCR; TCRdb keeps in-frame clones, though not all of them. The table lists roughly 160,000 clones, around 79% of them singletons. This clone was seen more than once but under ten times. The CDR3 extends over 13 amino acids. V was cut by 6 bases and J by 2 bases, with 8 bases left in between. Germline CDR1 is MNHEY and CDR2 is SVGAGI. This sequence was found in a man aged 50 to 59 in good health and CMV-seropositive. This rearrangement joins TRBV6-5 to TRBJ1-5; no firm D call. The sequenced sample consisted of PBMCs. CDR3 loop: CASSAVGNQPQHF. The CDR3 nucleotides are TGTGCCAGCAGCGCGGTGGGCAATCAGCCCCAGCATTTT.